These 8 T cell receptor beta chains were all obtained from the same sample, sequenced in a study of response to subunit inactivated influenza vaccine. TCRdb independently ran MiXCR on the RT-PCR reads; one entry per CDR3 protein. The repertoire holds 600,000 to 700,000 distinct CDR3 sequences, with 12% to 15% as singletons. Sequencing used PBMCs from blood, obtained approximately 15 days before vaccination. The receptors here all came from a man aged 45-60 years who received an inactivated influenza vaccine.

This clonotype was counted ten times or more. The chain employs TRBV12-3 or TRBV12-4 and TRBJ2-7, with a possible D match to TRBD1 (6 bases). The CDR3 is 14 residues long. Trimming removed 5 bases from V and 3 bases from J, with 14 bases in between. This CDR3 is CASSPGTTYYEQYF. CDR3 nucleotides: TGTGCCAGCAGTCCCGGGACAACCTACTACGAGCAGTACTTC.

The chain recombines TRBV6-2 or TRBV6-3 with TRBJ2-6; D not resolved. The CDR3 is made up of 15 amino acids. Germline V CDR1 and CDR2: MNHEY, SVGEGT. Trimming took 2 bases from V and 1 from J, leaving 6 bases between them. CDR3 sequence (DNA): TGTGCCAGCAGTTACCGTCAGTCTGGGGCCAACGTCCTGACTTTC. Its protein is CASSYRQSGANVLTF.

The rearrangement joins TRBV7-2 to TRBJ2-3; 12 nucleotides align to TRBD2. The CDR3 is 16 amino acids. V shed 4 bases, J shed 7 bases, and the junction held 9 bases outside the gene matches. Germline CDR1 and CDR2: SGHTA and FQGNSA. CDR3 DNA sequence: TGTGCCAGCAGCTCCGCTAGCGGGAGGGCGAGGCATACGCAGTATTTT. This gives the protein CASSSASGRARHTQYF.

This clonotype was counted a few times. The chain couples TRBV29-1 to TRBJ1-4; D is possibly TRBD1 (6 bases). The CDR3 runs to 13 residues. Trimming stripped 5 bases from V and 7 bases from J, with 14 bases between. Germline V CDR1 and CDR2: SQVTM, ANQGSEA. The DNA for the CDR3 is TGCAGCGTTAAAGGGGGGCAAAGTGAAAAACTGTTTTTT. Protein product: CSVKGGQSEKLFF.

The chain combines TRBV6-5 with TRBJ1-1; D perhaps matches TRBD1 (6 bases). V lost 4 bases and J lost 6, with 15 bases in between. CDR1 is MNHEY and CDR2 is SVGAGI in the germline V gene. This CDR3 comprises 14 residues. CDR3 sequence: CASSSTGFTAEAFF. As DNA, the CDR3 is TGTGCCAGCAGTTCAACAGGGTTCACGGCTGAAGCTTTCTTT.

The genes are TRBV29-1 and TRBJ1-2; D call uncertain. The V end lost 4 bases, the J end lost 4 bases, and 10 bases lay between the germline ends. The CDR3 sequence is 12 residues long. CDR1 SQVTM and CDR2 ANQGSEA come from the germline V gene. Here the CDR3 reads CSVAGDLYGYTF. CDR3 bases: TGCAGCGTTGCCGGAGACCTCTATGGCTACACCTTC.

The rearrangement uses TRBV29-1 and TRBJ2-2; D remains ambiguous. In germline, CDR1 is SQVTM, CDR2 ANQGSEA. This CDR3 is 16 amino acids long. V was shortened by 0 bases and J by 2 bases, with 13 bases between the two germline ends. CDR3 nucleotides: TGCAGCGTTGAAGATCGCTACAGAGGTAACACCGGGGAGCTGTTTTTT. It is translated as CSVEDRYRGNTGELFF.

The chain combines TRBV6-1 with TRBJ1-2; D unresolved. The CDR3 covers 15 residues. V shed 5 bases and J shed 7 bases, with 20 bases lying between them. The germline CDR1 and CDR2 sequences are MNHNS and SASEGT. DNA for the CDR3: TGTGCCAGCAGTAAATCGGACGCAGGAGACGGTGGCTACACCTTC. Residues: CASSKSDAGDGGYTF.